This is a list of T cell receptor beta chains from one sample in a study of cytomegalovirus exposure and HLA in healthy donors. Using immunoSEQ multiplex PCR, the repertoire was profiled, and TCRdb retains in-frame clones only, with some absent. The table shows 150,000 or so clones, with approximately 90% occurring only once. The sample was PBMCs. The receptors here all came from a woman in her 30s in good health and CMV-seropositive. CDR3s include the opening cysteine and the closing phenylalanine or tryptophan. D genes are given only for firm matches. Only part of the rows carry a size: once, few, many, or a class if the clone is expanded.

>-|TRBJ1-2|TRBV14|-
TGTGCCAGCAGCCAAGATCAAACAGGTGAAGGCTACACCTTC
CASSQDQTGEGYTF
>once|TRBJ2-5|TRBV7-9|-
TGTGCCAGCAGCAGGGCGGGGTGGCAAGAGACCCAGTACTTC
CASSRAGWQETQYF
>-|TRBJ2-3|TRBV27|TRBD2
TGTGCCAGCAGTTCTCTAGCGGGAGGGCCGGAAGATACGCAGTATTTT
CASSSLAGGPEDTQYF
>once|TRBJ2-7|TRBV5-5|-
TGTGCCAGCAGTAGTCTCGACACGGCGTCGGTCGAGCAGTACTTC
CASSSLDTASVEQYF
>-|TRBJ1-4|TRBV27|TRBD1
TGTGCCAGCAGTCCGACAGGGGGCGGTGAAAAACTGTTTTTT
CASSPTGGGEKLFF
>once|TRBJ2-4|TRBV21-1|-
TGTGCCAGCACCGACAGGGGGAGGAAGGCCAAAAACATTCAGTACTTC
CASTDRGRKAKNIQYF
>-|TRBJ2-7|TRBV19|-
TGTGCCAGTAGCACCTCGGGACTCAGCTACGAGCAGTACTTC
CASSTSGLSYEQYF
>-|TRBJ1-2|TRBV6-1|-
TGTGCCAGCAGTGCTTCTCGGGTCTTTTATGGCTACACCTTC
CASSASRVFYGYTF
>few|TRBJ2-7|TRBV6-1|-
TGTGCCAGCAGTGAAAGGGGGAGCTACGAGCAGTACTTC
CASSERGSYEQYF
>-|TRBJ2-7|TRBV7-2|TRBD1
TGTGCCAGCAGCCCCCGGGACAGGGCCTCCTACGAGCAGTACTTC
CASSPRDRASYEQYF
>-|TRBJ2-5|TRBV2|TRBD2
TGTGCCAGCGCCAAGTGGACTAGCGGGAGTCTGGAGACCCAGTACTTC
CASAKWTSGSLETQYF
>-|TRBJ2-1|TRBV18|TRBD2
TGTGCCAGCTCACCGACCTTAGCGGGGGGTCATCAGTTCTTC
CASSPTLAGGHQFF